These 13 T cell receptor beta chains were all obtained from the same sample, sequenced in a study of blood T cell repertoires in COVID-19. Data came from immunoSEQ multiplex PCR; TCRdb stores just in-frame clones and leaves some out. The sample carries 400,000 to 450,000 clones, about nine tenths recorded once. Material for sequencing was peripheral blood. These receptors all come from a woman aged 40 to 50 with COVID-19, enrolled during active disease.

V usage is TRBV28 and J usage is TRBJ2-5; D not resolved. V was trimmed by 4 bases and J by 2 bases, leaving 8 bases between them. The CDR3 has 13 residues. Germline V CDR1 and CDR2: MDHEN, SYDVKM. The CDR3 sequence: CASSWNRQETQYF. CDR3 DNA sequence: TGTGCCAGCAGTTGGAACAGACAAGAGACCCAGTACTTC.

CDR3 sequence (DNA): TGCAGCGTCCCTTGGGGGGGGTGGAACAATGAGCAGTTCTTC. As protein: CSVPWGGWNNEQFF. This chain joins TRBV29-1 and TRBJ2-1; 7 bases are a match to TRBD2. Germline V gene data show CDR1 as SQVTM and CDR2 as ANQGSEA. The CDR3 has 14 residues. V lost 6 bases, J lost 5 bases, and 10 bases stayed unmatched.

The CDR3 spells CASSVRGAPGNTIYF. In DNA, the CDR3 is TGTGCCAGCAGCGTTCGGGGAGCGCCGGGAAACACCATATATTTT. The chain links TRBV9 to TRBJ1-3; the D is unclear. The ends were cut back, 2 bases at V and 4 bases at J, with 13 bases in the middle. Per the germline V gene, CDR1 is SGDLS and CDR2 is YYNGEE. The CDR3 totals 15 residues. The full variable domain, rest sourced from reference TRBV9 and TRBJ1-3, is DSGVTQTPKHLITATGQRVTLRCSPRSGDLSVYWYQQSLDQGLQFLIQYYNGEERAKGNILERFSAQQFPDLHSELNLSSLELGDSALYFCASSVRGAPGNTIYFGEGSWLTVV.

This clone appeared once. The chain uses TRBV3-1 (or the pseudogene TRBV3-2) and TRBJ2-3; 7 bases align to TRBD2. The CDR3 loop spans 14 amino acids. The ends lost 3 bases at V and 1 base at J; junction bases unmatched: 1. Germline lookup yields CDR1 LGHDT and CDR2 YNNKEL (reference sequence). CDR3 DNA sequence: TGTGCCAGCAGCCAGCTAGCGGGCACAGATACGCAGTATTTT. Its translation is CASSQLAGTDTQYF.

The chain couples TRBV7-3 to TRBJ2-1; D call uncertain. V was clipped by 5 bases and J by 5 bases, with 16 bases between them. From germline, CDR1 is SGHTA and CDR2 FQGTGA. This CDR3 is 15 amino acids long. The CDR3 spells CASSPQPLGNNEQFF. DNA of the CDR3: TGTGCCAGCAGCCCCCAGCCGTTGGGCAACAATGAGCAGTTCTTC.

V usage is TRBV29-1 and J usage is TRBJ1-2; D not certain. Trimming took off 0 bases at V and 8 bases at J, with 13 bases between the two ends. From germline, CDR1 is SQVTM and CDR2 ANQGSEA. The CDR3 totals 13 residues. CDR3 in DNA: TGCAGCGTTGAAGATGGCCAAAGTGTAGGCTACACCTTC. As protein: CSVEDGQSVGYTF.

This chain joins TRBV5-8 and TRBJ1-2, with D perhaps TRBD1 (6 bases). CDR3 length: 16 amino acids. V lost 4 bases and J lost 4, with 20 bases in between. Germline V gives CDR1 SGHTS, CDR2 YDEGEE. CDR3 coding DNA: TGTGCCAGCAGCACCTGGGGGGGGCCAGGTCTCTATGGCTACACCTTC. It specifies CASSTWGGPGLYGYTF.

This chain connects TRBV7-3 to TRBJ2-2; 10 bases fit TRBD2. Germline-derived CDR1 and CDR2 are SGHTA and FQGTGA. The CDR3 spans 18 residues. J gave up 1 base and V 5 bases, and 10 bases lay outside the gene matches. The CDR3 region has the DNA TGTGCCAGCAGCCCAACTATAGCGGGGGGATTGAACACCGGGGAGCTGTTTTTT. Protein sequence: CASSPTIAGGLNTGELFF.

V is TRBV28 and J is TRBJ1-5; D not certain. The germline V and J ends were trimmed by 6 bases and 6 bases, with 12 bases remaining between them. Looked up from germline, CDR1 is MDHEN and CDR2 is SYDVKM. This CDR3 has 13 residues. In nucleotides, the CDR3 is TGTGCCAGCAGACCAGCGGTCTCTCAGCCCCAGCATTTT. It encodes CASRPAVSQPQHF.

The sample holds one count of this clone. The V and J genes are TRBV7-2 and TRBJ1-6; D ambiguous. Trimming pared 4 bases from V and 5 bases from J, leaving 15 bases between. The CDR3 consists of 16 residues. Germline-derived CDR1 and CDR2 are SGHTA and FQGNSA. CDR3 protein: CASSWRRERNNSPLHF. DNA of the CDR3: TGTGCCAGCAGCTGGAGACGGGAAAGGAATAATTCACCCCTCCACTTT.

The chain is built from TRBV4-1 and TRBJ2-1; no definite D call. Germline loops: CDR1 MGHRA, CDR2 YSYEKL. This CDR3 spans 16 amino acids. Deletions cut 0 bases from V and 0 bases from J, with 9 bases between. CDR3 amino acids: CASSQEEPSSYNEQFF. DNA of the CDR3: TGCGCCAGCAGCCAAGAAGAACCGAGCTCCTACAATGAGCAGTTCTTC.

This chain uses TRBV19 with TRBJ1-2; perhaps TRBD1 as D (6 bases). The CDR3 spans 14 residues. V was shortened by 4 bases and J by 6 bases, with 15 bases between the two germline ends. CDR1 and CDR2 from the germline V gene are LNHDA and SQIVND (reference sequence). The CDR3 DNA sequence: TGTGCCAGTAGTACATGGACAGTCGCGGATGGCTACACCTTC. Translating it yields CASSTWTVADGYTF.

This clone is a singleton in its sample. The sample has other DNA sequences that encode this CDR3 too. The rearrangement uses TRBV7-3 and TRBJ2-5; D perhaps matches TRBD1 (6 bases). The CDR3 is 13 residues long. Germline CDR1 reads SGHTA; CDR2 reads FQGTGA. With 2 bases removed from V and 3 bases from J, the gap between germline ends came to 7 bases. Here the CDR3 reads CASSLSGEETQYF. The CDR3 bases are TGTGCCAGCAGCTTATCAGGGGAAGAGACCCAGTACTTC.